The 22 T cell receptor beta chains below were found in one sample sequenced in a study of T cells in Graves' hyperthyroidism and ophthalmopathy. Amplification yielded TCR beta CDR3 regions, with RNA transcripts as the source. First-round RT-PCR targeting the TCR CDR3 was performed with the HTBI primer set. TCRdb reprocessed the multiplex PCR reads via MiXCR and lists one record per CDR3 protein. Of about 590,000 distinct CDR3 sequences listed, 13% to 15% are singletons. Sample: blood. These receptors were collected from a woman aged 18 to 35 with Graves' ophthalmopathy.

This clonotype has at least ten counts. The chain links TRBV6-1 to TRBJ2-7; D gene uncertain. Germline lookup yields CDR1 MNHNS and CDR2 SASEGT. This CDR3 comprises 12 residues. V gave up 3 bases and J gave up 4 bases, with 7 bases separating them. DNA for the CDR3: TGTGCCAGCAGTGAGTATGAATACGAGCAGTACTTC. Protein: CASSEYEYEQYF.

The chain employs TRBV11-2 and TRBJ1-3; 8 bases align to TRBD1. CDR1 SGHAT and CDR2 FQNNGV come from the germline V gene. CDR3 length equals 16 residues. V shed 4 bases and J 4 bases; nucleotides not matched to a gene: 9. The CDR3 is CASSSRTGLRGNTIYF. CDR3 in DNA: TGTGCCAGCAGCTCGAGGACAGGGCTGAGGGGAAACACCATATATTTT.

This clonotype was recorded a few times. The chain couples TRBV10-3 to TRBJ2-7, with D maybe TRBD1 (5 bases). Germline CDR1 reads ENHRY; CDR2 reads SYGVKD. Trimming took off 2 bases at V and 3 bases at J, with 20 bases between the two ends. The CDR3 is 17 amino acids. CDR3 amino acids: CAISETGDSAANYEQYF. CDR3 coding DNA: TGTGCCATCAGTGAGACCGGCGACAGCGCTGCAAACTACGAGCAGTACTTC.

In its sample, this clonotype was seen many times. The chain uses TRBV20-1 and TRBJ2-7, with TRBD1 matching over 8 bases. V trimming: 0 bases; J trimming: 3 bases; junction bases outside the gene matches: 4. Germline V lookup: CDR1 DFQATT, CDR2 SNEGSKA (reference sequence). The CDR3 is 14 residues long. The CDR3 bases are TGCAGTGCTAGAGATATCGACAGGGGCTACGAGCAGTACTTC. This gives the protein CSARDIDRGYEQYF.

This clonotype has at least ten counts. This rearrangement joins TRBV5-5 to TRBJ2-1; 8 bases agree with TRBD1. The CDR3 loop spans 15 amino acids. V dropped 3 bases and J dropped 6; count of bases not matched to a gene: 8. CDR1 and CDR2 from the germline V gene are SGHKS and YYEKEE (reference sequence). The CDR3 reads CASSSRGQALNEQFF. The CDR3 DNA follows: TGTGCCAGCAGCTCCCGGGGACAGGCCCTCAATGAGCAGTTCTTC.

The chain combines TRBV10-3 with TRBJ2-2; a weak D match, TRBD2 (5 bases). The CDR3 is 13 amino acids. The V and J ends lost 5 bases and 7 bases respectively, with 11 bases between them. Germline-derived CDR1 and CDR2 are ENHRY and SYGVKD. The DNA of the CDR3 is TGTGCCATCAGTTCCCGGACTGTCGGGGAGCTGTTTTTT. Translated, it gives CAISSRTVGELFF.

This clonotype was seen many times. V usage is TRBV19 and J usage is TRBJ1-5; D is possibly TRBD1 (6 bases). Germline V gene data show CDR1 as LNHDA and CDR2 as SQIVND (reference sequence). The ends were cut back, 9 bases at V and 2 bases at J, with 14 bases in the middle. This CDR3 is built from 14 residues. In DNA form, the CDR3 reads TGTGCCAGCGCAGGGGAGAGCGGCAATCAGCCCCAGCATTTT. It translates to CASAGESGNQPQHF.

This clonotype was seen at least ten times. The J gene is TRBJ2-5, the V gene TRBV12-3 or TRBV12-4, with a possible D match to TRBD1 (5 bases). V dropped 6 bases and J dropped 0 bases, with 8 bases sitting between them. The CDR3 runs 13 residues. The CDR3 nucleotides are TGTGCCAGCAGGACAGCGTACCAAGAGACCCAGTACTTC. Its protein product is CASRTAYQETQYF.

This clonotype was detected only a few times. The chain couples TRBV10-3 to TRBJ2-7; tentatively, D is TRBD2 (5 bases). V lost 0 bases and J 4 bases, leaving 10 bases between the germline ends. The germline V gene has CDR1 ENHRY and CDR2 SYGVKD. The CDR3 contains 14 residues. This CDR3 reads CAISESAGFYEQYF. CDR3 coding DNA: TGTGCCATCAGTGAGTCGGCGGGCTTTTACGAGCAGTACTTC.

This clonotype showed up many times. The chain joins TRBV18 to TRBJ1-1; D is uncertain. The germline V gene has CDR1 KGHSH and CDR2 LQKENI. V lost 3 bases to trimming and J lost 2 bases, with 7 bases between them. The CDR3 loop spans 13 amino acids. The CDR3 DNA follows: TGTGCCAGCTCACCGATGAGAAACACTGAAGCTTTCTTT. Translated, it gives CASSPMRNTEAFF.

The chain employs TRBV20-1 and TRBJ1-2, with D perhaps matching TRBD1 (5 bases). This CDR3 comprises 16 residues. Trimming left V 1 base short and J 5 bases short, with 20 bases between. Germline-derived CDR1 and CDR2 are DFQATT and SNEGSKA (reference sequence). The CDR3 spells CSARAPTAGHRYGYTF. The CDR3 DNA reads as TGCAGTGCTAGAGCTCCGACCGCCGGACACCGTTATGGCTACACCTTC.

The chain combines TRBV20-1 with TRBJ2-1; a possible D gene is TRBD2 (5 bases). Germline V gene sequence: CDR1 DFQATT, CDR2 SNEGSKA (reference sequence). Trimming cost V 7 bases and J 1 base, with 17 bases left between them. This CDR3 has 15 amino acids. DNA for the CDR3: TGCAGTGTACGGGTTGGTAGCGCTTCCTACAATGAGCAGTTCTTC. Residues: CSVRVGSASYNEQFF.

The chain is built from TRBV11-1 and TRBJ2-5, with no clear D. This CDR3 is built from 12 residues. Germline V gene sequence: CDR1 SGHAT, CDR2 FQDESV (reference sequence). V was pared by 4 bases and J by 7 bases, with 10 bases between. The CDR3 DNA is TGTGCCAGCAGCTCGACCTTCTGGACCCAGTACTTC. Its protein product is CASSSTFWTQYF.

This clonotype appeared many times. This sequence joins TRBV12-3 or TRBV12-4 and TRBJ2-5; possible D gene TRBD2, 6 bases. The V gene lost 8 bases and the J gene lost 5 bases, with 12 bases spanning the gap. The CDR3 runs to 12 residues. CDR3 sequence: CASGGGSETQYF. The CDR3 region has the DNA TGTGCCAGCGGTGGGGGGTCGGAGACCCAGTACTTC.

This clonotype was recorded a few times. The V call is TRBV10-3, the J call TRBJ2-5; the match to TRBD2 covers 9 bases. This CDR3 comprises 15 residues. Germline V lookup: CDR1 ENHRY, CDR2 SYGVKD. Unmatched junction bases numbered 13, after V lost 6 bases and J lost 8 bases. CDR3 loop: CAISPGGSGSDTQYF. CDR3 nucleotide sequence: TGTGCCATCAGCCCGGGTGGTAGCGGGAGTGACACCCAGTACTTC.

A word on this clonotype: A much more abundant neighbour one base away suggests this may be a read error. The V call is TRBV29-1, the J call TRBJ2-1, with D maybe TRBD2 (7 bases). The CDR3 is made up of 16 amino acids. From germline, CDR1 is SQVTM and CDR2 ANQGSEA. With 3 bases removed from V and 3 bases from J, the gap between germline ends came to 18 bases. The CDR3 here is CSVERGGAIIYNEQFF. The DNA of the CDR3 is TGCAGCGTTGAGAGGGGGGGGGCAATCATCTACAATGAGCAGTTCTTC.

This clonotype was seen at least ten times. The CDR3 spells CASSFTGGRPLGSGEQFF. CDR3 nucleotides: TGTGCCAGCAGCTTTACAGGGGGCCGCCCTTTGGGGTCCGGTGAGCAGTTCTTC. The chain is built from TRBV5-5 and TRBJ2-1; TRBD1 aligns across 9 bases. Germline V gene data show CDR1 as SGHKS and CDR2 as YYEKEE (reference sequence). V shed 2 bases, J shed 9 bases, and the junction held 18 bases outside the gene matches. CDR3 length equals 18 residues.

This clonotype occurred a few times. The gene calls are TRBV15 and TRBJ1-1; D unresolved. The CDR3 has 14 residues. Germline lookup yields CDR1 LNHNV and CDR2 YYDKDF (reference sequence). Deletions cut 0 bases from V and 6 bases from J, with 11 bases between. The CDR3 sequence: CATSRDRTLAEAFF. The CDR3 DNA is TGTGCCACCAGCAGAGATCGGACTTTGGCTGAAGCTTTCTTT.

CDR3 coding DNA: TGCAGTGCTAGACCCGGGGGACCCTCTAATTCACCCCTCCACTTT. It translates to CSARPGGPSNSPLHF. The chain is built from TRBV20-1 and TRBJ1-6, with D possibly matching TRBD1 (5 bases). With 2 bases removed from V and 6 bases from J, the gap between germline ends came to 14 bases. From germline, CDR1 is DFQATT and CDR2 SNEGSKA (reference sequence). The CDR3 loop spans 15 amino acids.

This clonotype was recorded many times. The chain employs TRBV28 and TRBJ2-7, with a weak D call TRBD1 (6 bases). The CDR3 runs 13 residues. CDR1 and CDR2 from the germline V gene are MDHEN and SYDVKM. V was pared by 7 bases and J by 3 bases, with 13 bases between. The CDR3 DNA reads as TGTGCCAGCAACCCTGGGACATTCTACGAGCAGTACTTC. The encoded protein is CASNPGTFYEQYF.

The chain links TRBV9 to TRBJ2-7, with 9 positions matching TRBD2. Germline assignment: CDR1 SGDLS and CDR2 YYNGEE. This CDR3 comprises 16 residues. V lost 2 bases and J lost 6; bases outside the gene matches: 12. The CDR3 reads CASSVFSGSRFSEQYF. The CDR3 nucleotides read TGTGCCAGCAGCGTCTTTAGCGGGAGTAGATTCTCCGAGCAGTACTTC.

This clonotype was recorded at least ten times. V usage is TRBV9 and J usage is TRBJ2-7; perhaps D is TRBD1 or TRBD2 (6 bases each). In germline, CDR1 is SGDLS, CDR2 YYNGEE. This CDR3 spans 13 amino acids. V gave up 3 bases and J gave up 6 bases, with 13 bases separating them. The CDR3 protein is CASSGGGPTEQYF. CDR3 bases: TGTGCCAGCAGCGGTGGGGGGCCTACCGAGCAGTACTTC.